These T cell receptor beta chains were read from a single sample in a study of cytomegalovirus exposure and HLA in healthy donors. Only in-frame clones appear in the TCRdb table, and some are missing; sequencing was by immunoSEQ multiplex PCR. The table shows 200,000 or so clones, with approximately 80% occurring only once. The specimen was PBMCs. The receptors stem from a middle-aged man in good health and CMV-seronegative. Each CDR3 is given with its conserved first and last residue. Each record gives: J gene, V gene, clone size, D gene, CDR3 protein, CDR3 DNA. A D gene is named only where the DNA matches it firmly. Some rows mark clone size as missing; the rest say once, few, many or name a class of expanded clone.

J gene: TRBJ1-4; V gene: TRBV7-9; clone size: NA; D gene: TRBD1; CDR3 protein: CASSLGQGAEKLFF; CDR3 DNA: TGTGCCAGCAGCCTGGGACAGGGCGCCGAAAAACTGTTTTTT
J gene: TRBJ1-1; V gene: TRBV4-2; clone size: NA; D gene: NA; CDR3 protein: CASSQELNTEAFF; CDR3 DNA: TGTGCCAGCAGCCAAGAGTTAAACACTGAAGCTTTCTTT
J gene: TRBJ1-2; V gene: TRBV6-5; clone size: once; D gene: NA; CDR3 protein: CASSYQGSPLTYTF; CDR3 DNA: TGTGCCAGCAGTTATCAGGGTAGCCCCCTAACCTACACCTTC
J gene: TRBJ2-7; V gene: TRBV9; clone size: NA; D gene: TRBD1; CDR3 protein: CASSVEGGSSYEQYF; CDR3 DNA: TGTGCCAGCAGCGTAGAAGGGGGCAGCTCCTACGAGCAGTACTTC
J gene: TRBJ1-4; V gene: TRBV28; clone size: many; D gene: NA; CDR3 protein: CASSPQTREKLFF; CDR3 DNA: TGTGCCAGCAGTCCCCAGACGAGGGAAAAACTGTTTTTT
J gene: TRBJ1-4; V gene: TRBV27; clone size: NA; D gene: NA; CDR3 protein: CASSLVRGFTNEKLFF; CDR3 DNA: TGTGCCAGCAGTTTAGTCAGGGGTTTCACTAATGAAAAACTGTTTTTT
J gene: TRBJ2-2; V gene: TRBV28; clone size: NA; D gene: TRBD1; CDR3 protein: CASSRDRNTGELFF; CDR3 DNA: TGTGCCAGCAGCCGGGACAGGAACACCGGGGAGCTGTTTTTT
J gene: TRBJ1-2; V gene: TRBV6-6; clone size: NA; D gene: TRBD1; CDR3 protein: CASIGDSSNYGYTF; CDR3 DNA: TGTGCCAGCATAGGGGACAGCTCCAACTATGGCTACACCTTC
J gene: TRBJ2-4; V gene: TRBV28; clone size: NA; D gene: TRBD1; CDR3 protein: CASSGVQGARNIQYF; CDR3 DNA: TGTGCCAGCAGTGGAGTACAGGGGGCGCGAAACATTCAGTACTTC
J gene: TRBJ2-1; V gene: TRBV14; clone size: NA; D gene: TRBD2; CDR3 protein: CASSGLLTGGNEQFF; CDR3 DNA: TGTGCCAGCAGCGGCCTATTAACGGGGGGTAATGAGCAGTTCTTC
J gene: TRBJ1-2; V gene: TRBV21-1; clone size: NA; D gene: NA; CDR3 protein: CASSKSRDREPLDGYTF; CDR3 DNA: TGTGCCAGCAGCAAAAGTCGGGACAGGGAACCCCTCGATGGCTACACCTTC
J gene: TRBJ2-2; V gene: TRBV29-1; clone size: NA; D gene: NA; CDR3 protein: CSVDGVTGELFF; CDR3 DNA: TGCAGCGTTGACGGGGTCACCGGGGAGCTGTTTTTT
J gene: TRBJ2-5; V gene: TRBV28; clone size: NA; D gene: NA; CDR3 protein: CASSLLVGEETQYF; CDR3 DNA: TGTGCCAGCAGTTTATTGGTAGGGGAAGAGACCCAGTACTTC
J gene: TRBJ2-7; V gene: TRBV29-1; clone size: NA; D gene: TRBD2; CDR3 protein: CSVSGTSGWGNEQYF; CDR3 DNA: TGCAGCGTCTCCGGGACTAGCGGTTGGGGGAACGAGCAGTACTTC
J gene: TRBJ2-5; V gene: TRBV19; clone size: NA; D gene: NA; CDR3 protein: CASSGAELGETQYF; CDR3 DNA: TGTGCCAGTAGTGGCGCGGAACTCGGGGAGACCCAGTACTTC
J gene: TRBJ2-7; V gene: TRBV6-6; clone size: NA; D gene: TRBD2; CDR3 protein: CANPGLGTYEQYF; CDR3 DNA: TGTGCCAACCCGGGACTAGGGACCTACGAGCAGTACTTC
J gene: TRBJ2-7; V gene: TRBV7-2; clone size: NA; D gene: NA; CDR3 protein: CASSLEGVTYEQYF; CDR3 DNA: TGTGCCAGCAGCTTAGAAGGGGTCACCTACGAGCAGTACTTC
J gene: TRBJ1-2; V gene: TRBV19; clone size: NA; D gene: TRBD1; CDR3 protein: CASYTGTGANYGYTF; CDR3 DNA: TGTGCCAGTTACACCGGGACAGGGGCTAACTATGGCTACACCTTC